Below are 14 T cell receptor beta chains sequenced from a single sample in a study of Graves' ophthalmopathy and Graves' hyperthyroidism (dated by TCRdb to the late 2010s). The sequencing machine was an Illumina HiSeq 2000. For repertoire sequencing, the TCR beta CDR3 regions were amplified from RNA transcripts. HTBI primers and the Qiagen OneStep RT-PCR kit were used in a first-round RT-PCR, which was followed by a second-round multiplex PCR, size selection and purification. TCRdb cleaned the public reads at Q25 with fastp, built clones with MiXCR and kept in-frame beta chains. Entries are consolidated by CDR3 protein sequence, retaining the most common genes and DNA. A total of a few hundred thousand distinct CDR3 sequences appear in this sample, roughly 15% of them only once. Around an eighth of the sample goes to the ten largest clones. The sequencing sample was made of peripheral blood. The source of these receptors is an adult man with Graves' ophthalmopathy.

This clonotype was seen a few times. The rearrangement links TRBV18 to TRBJ2-7, with TRBD2 matching over 7 bases. The CDR3 loop spans 14 amino acids. Unmatched junction bases numbered 4, after V lost 3 bases and J lost 2 bases. CDR1 and CDR2 (germline): KGHSH, LQKENI. CDR3 sequence: CASSPGGIPYEQYF. The CDR3 coding sequence is TGTGCCAGCTCACCCGGGGGGATACCCTACGAGCAGTACTTC. Complete variable domain (other parts from reference TRBV18 and TRBJ2-7): NAGVMQNPRHLVRRRGQEARLRCSPMKGHSHVYWYRQLPEEGLKFMVYLQKENIIDESGMPKERFSAEFPKEGPSILRIQQVVRGDSAAYFCASSPGGIPYEQYFGPGTRLTVT.

This sequence joins TRBV20-1 and TRBJ2-4; D is undetermined. Germline V gives CDR1 DFQATT, CDR2 SNEGSKA (reference sequence). The CDR3 totals 12 residues. V gave up 0 bases and J gave up 1 base, with 1 base separating them. The CDR3 nucleotides read TGCAGTGCTAGAGACGCCAAAAACATTCAGTACTTC. Translated, it gives CSARDAKNIQYF.

As concerns this clonotype: At one end the junction does not follow the germline gene, possibly because of a read error. The chain carries TRBV4-1 and TRBJ1-2; D not certain. The length of the CDR3 is 13 residues. Germline assignment: CDR1 MGHRA and CDR2 YSYEKL. In DNA, the CDR3 is TGCGCCAGCCACCAGCCAGGTGACTATGGCTACATCTTC. Translation: CASHQPGDYGYIF.

This clonotype was found many times. V is TRBV19 and J is TRBJ1-5, with D perhaps TRBD1 (5 bases). Germline V lookup: CDR1 LNHDA, CDR2 SQIVND (reference sequence). CDR3 length equals 15 residues. V was pared by 5 bases and J by 6 bases, with 17 bases between. The CDR3 DNA sequence: TGTGCCAGTAGTCCCCGCAGGGCCCCGGGTCAGCCCCAGCATTTT. Protein: CASSPRRAPGQPQHF.

This clonotype was observed many times. V is TRBV27 and J is TRBJ2-7, with 9 bases matching TRBD1. J gave up 6 bases and V 6 bases, and 9 bases lay outside the gene matches. This CDR3 region has 14 residues. CDR1 is MNHEY, CDR2 SMNVEV, per germline (reference sequence). CDR3 sequence (DNA): TGTGCCAGCAGACTGGGACAGGGTGTGGGCGAGCAGTACTTC. It yields the protein CASRLGQGVGEQYF.

This clonotype was counted at least ten times. The V gene is TRBV9, the J gene TRBJ1-6; D is ambiguous. Trimming cost V 2 bases and J 6 bases, with 9 bases left between them. This CDR3 comprises 14 residues. Germline V CDR1 and CDR2: SGDLS, YYNGEE. The CDR3 DNA is TGTGCCAGCAGCGTCGGGAAAAGTAATTCACCCCTCCACTTT. Protein: CASSVGKSNSPLHF. Supplemented by reference TRBV9 and TRBJ1-6, the full variable domain reads DSGVTQTPKHLITATGQRVTLRCSPRSGDLSVYWYQQSLDQGLQFLIQYYNGEERAKGNILERFSAQQFPDLHSELNLSSLELGDSALYFCASSVGKSNSPLHFGNGTRLTVT.

This clonotype was seen repeatedly, ten times or more. The chain joins TRBV11-1 to TRBJ2-2; 7 bases match TRBD2. J was trimmed by 2 bases and V by 3 bases; bases with no gene match: 9. Per the germline V gene, CDR1 is SGHAT and CDR2 is FQDESV (reference sequence). The CDR3 covers 17 residues. As DNA, the CDR3 is TGTGCCAGCAGCTTGCGTAGCGGGTCCTCTAACACCGGGGAGCTGTTTTTT. This encodes CASSLRSGSSNTGELFF.

The chain couples TRBV11-2 to TRBJ2-5, with D maybe TRBD1 (6 bases). The V and J ends lost 11 bases and 1 base respectively, with 17 bases between them. In germline, CDR1 is SGHAT, CDR2 FQNNGV. CDR3 size: 14 residues. The CDR3 DNA reads as TGTGCCTGGAGCGTGGACAGCCTCCAAGAGACCCAGTACTTC. Protein product: CAWSVDSLQETQYF.

This clonotype was seen at least ten times. The chain employs TRBV11-2 and TRBJ1-2, with D tentatively TRBD1 (6 bases). V gave up 1 base and J gave up 6 bases, with 9 bases separating them. The CDR3 sequence is 13 residues long. The germline V gene encodes CDR1 SGHAT and CDR2 FQNNGV. CDR3 residues: CASSLAGADGYTF. The CDR3 DNA sequence: TGTGCCAGCAGCTTAGCAGGGGCCGATGGCTACACCTTC.

The table lists this clonotype with many counts. The rearrangement links TRBV7-2 to TRBJ2-5; 12 positions agree with TRBD2. The CDR3 is 16 residues long. Unmatched junction bases numbered 7, after V lost 4 bases and J lost 4 bases. The germline gives CDR1 SGHTA, CDR2 FQGNSA. The CDR3 nucleotides are TGTGCCAGCAGCTCTACCCTAGCGGGGGGGCGAGAGACCCAGTACTTC. Protein sequence: CASSSTLAGGRETQYF.

This chain uses TRBV27 with TRBJ2-5; the D call may be TRBD1 or TRBD2 (5 bases each). CDR1 and CDR2 (germline): MNHEY, SMNVEV (reference sequence). V was clipped by 2 bases and J by 6 bases, with 13 bases between them. This CDR3 comprises 14 residues. The CDR3 reads CASSLIPGTKTQYF. CDR3 DNA sequence: TGTGCCAGCAGTTTAATTCCGGGGACGAAGACCCAGTACTTC.

In its sample, this clonotype was seen many times. The chain uses TRBV4-3 and TRBJ1-2, with no clear D. Germline-derived CDR1 and CDR2 are LGHNA and YSLEER. Trimming removed 0 bases at V and 7 bases at J, with 12 bases between. This CDR3 contains 14 residues. The chain's CDR3 is CASSQDLSNRGYTF. The CDR3 DNA reads as TGCGCCAGCAGCCAAGATCTTTCGAACCGTGGCTACACCTTC.

This clonotype showed up many times. The rearrangement uses TRBV10-2 and TRBJ1-1, with TRBD1 identical over 7 bases. V dropped 4 bases and J dropped 8; count of bases not matched to a gene: 10. Germline values: CDR1 WSHSY, CDR2 SAAADI. This CDR3 comprises 14 residues. The CDR3 loop is CASSGDSRRGEAFF. CDR3 bases: TGCGCCAGCAGTGGGGACAGCCGGCGGGGCGAAGCTTTCTTT.

This clonotype was detected a few times. The chain joins TRBV18 to TRBJ2-7; 10 bases match TRBD2. CDR3 length: 14 amino acids. Germline values: CDR1 KGHSH, CDR2 LQKENI. V shed 3 bases, J shed 6 bases, and the junction held 5 bases outside the gene matches. In DNA, the CDR3 is TGTGCCAGCTCACCCAGCGGGGGGGCAGGCGAGCAGTACTTC. Translating it yields CASSPSGGAGEQYF.